The clone carrying this TCR beta chain has a single count. V dropped 1 base and J dropped 4; count of bases not matched to a gene: 8. Germline V gene data show CDR1 as SGHRS and CDR2 as YFSETQ. The length of the CDR3 is 17 residues. Original methodology: Estimates of nucleated cell counts were drawn from the amplification of reference gene primers. Clones were read by immunoSEQ multiplex PCR, and TCRdb kept only the in-frame ones, dropping some. From that table come the V and J calls and clone size; the DNA was used to work out D and trimming. The repertoire consists of more than 100,000 clones, with about 79% occurring once and the leading ten covering about 17%. The sample belongs to a study of blood T cell repertoires in COVID-19. About the research overall: Researchers got acute and convalescent COVID-19 samples from the United States, Italy and Spain. Sample material is recorded as cDNA or gDNA derived from T cells, B-cell-depleted T cells, or PBMCs.

This chain joins TRBV5-1 and TRBJ1-3; 10 bases are a match to TRBD1. The sample comprised peripheral blood. This TCR derives from a woman aged 45-59 years with acute or convalescent COVID-19. The CDR3 region has the DNA TGCGCCAGCAGCTTGCCGGGACAGGGGAACTCGGGAAACACCATATATTTT. This sequence encodes CASSLPGQGNSGNTIYF.